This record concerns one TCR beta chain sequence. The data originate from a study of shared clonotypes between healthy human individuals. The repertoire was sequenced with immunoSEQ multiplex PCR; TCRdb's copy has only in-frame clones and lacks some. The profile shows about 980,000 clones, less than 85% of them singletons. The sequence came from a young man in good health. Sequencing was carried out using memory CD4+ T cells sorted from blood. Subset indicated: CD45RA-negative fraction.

The CDR3 sequence is CASSFLAGGNTGELFF. CDR3 nucleotides: TGTGCCAGCAGCTTCTTAGCGGGAGGGAACACCGGGGAGCTGTTTTTT. This chain connects TRBV7-2 to TRBJ2-2; 10 bases map to TRBD2. The CDR3 sequence is 16 residues long. Germline CDR1 reads SGHTA; CDR2 reads FQGNSA. The J segment lost 1 base and the V segment lost 3 bases, leaving 2 bases of the junction unmatched.